Below are 8 T cell receptor beta chains sequenced from a single sample in a study of control samples from healthy donors and cancer patients. Generated by immunoSEQ multiplex PCR, the TCRdb table keeps only in-frame clones and is missing some. This sample has tens of thousands of clones, with more than 70% found just once. The sequenced material came from PBMCs. These TCRs come from a woman between 45 and 60 years old with head and neck cancer.

The chain links TRBV30 to TRBJ1-2, with 9 bases matching TRBD1. The V and J ends lost 4 bases and 7 bases, in that order; junction bases with no gene match: 4. Per germline, CDR1 GTSNPN and CDR2 SVGIG (reference sequence). The CDR3 loop spans 12 amino acids. The CDR3 is CAWKQGAGGYTF. The CDR3 DNA sequence: TGTGCCTGGAAACAGGGGGCGGGTGGCTACACCTTC. Variable domain in full (rest from reference TRBV30 and TRBJ1-2): SQTIHQWPATLVQPVGSPLSLECTVEGTSNPNLYWYRQAAGRGLQLLFYSVGIGQISSEVPQNLSASRPQDRQFILSSKKLLLSDSGFYLCAWKQGAGGYTFGSGTRLTVV.

The chain has TRBV28 and TRBJ1-5; 8 bases are shared with TRBD1. Germline V gives CDR1 MDHEN, CDR2 SYDVKM. This CDR3 is 15 amino acids long. The V gene end was trimmed by 8 bases and the J gene end by 11 bases; junction bases not matched to a gene: 17. CDR3 in amino acids: CASGLAGQGYQSQHF. The CDR3, as DNA: TGTGCCAGCGGCCTGGCCGGACAGGGCTACCAGTCCCAGCATTTT.

The chain joins TRBV10-3 to TRBJ2-7, with 10 bases lining up with TRBD1. Germline V gene data show CDR1 as ENHRY and CDR2 as SYGVKD. V gave up 10 bases and J gave up 2 bases; unmatched junction bases: 20. The CDR3 runs 18 residues. In DNA form, the CDR3 reads TGTGCCACCACCTCTGGGGACAGGGGCATCCCCCGCACCTACGAGCAGTACTTC. Its translation: CATTSGDRGIPRTYEQYF.

The rearrangement joins TRBV12-3 or TRBV12-4 to TRBJ2-7, with 7 bases matching TRBD2. J lost 6 bases, V lost 5 bases, and 4 bases had no gene match. The CDR3 runs to 12 residues. CDR3 loop: CASSVTSAEQYF. CDR3 DNA: TGTGCCAGCAGTGTAACTAGCGCCGAGCAGTACTTC.

This clone occurred a few times. The chain couples TRBV5-1 to TRBJ2-1, with 7 bases matching TRBD1. CDR1 SGHRS and CDR2 YFSETQ come from the germline V gene. Germline trimming cut 0 bases from V and 6 bases from J; bases unmatched to any gene: 3. The CDR3 loop spans 14 amino acids. CDR3 DNA: TGCGCCAGCAGCTTGGGGGGACAGCTCAATGAGCAGTTCTTC. It yields the protein CASSLGGQLNEQFF.

V is TRBV25-1 and J is TRBJ1-6; possible D gene TRBD1, 5 bases. This CDR3 has 16 residues. Germline V gene data show CDR1 as MGHDK and CDR2 as SYGVNS. V shed 1 base and J shed 8 bases, with 15 bases lying between them. The CDR3 nucleotides read TGTGCCAGCAGTGAATCATGGGGGACGGGTCATTCACCCCTCCACTTT. Protein product: CASSESWGTGHSPLHF.

The chain couples TRBV6-5 to TRBJ2-3; D call uncertain. CDR1 is MNHEY and CDR2 is SVGAGI in the germline V gene. The CDR3 loop spans 11 amino acids. V lost 8 bases and J lost 4, with 7 bases in between. The CDR3, as DNA: TGTGCCAGCGGGGTGGCAGATACGCAGTATTTT. The encoded protein is CASGVADTQYF.

The V gene is TRBV3-1 (or the pseudogene TRBV3-2), the J gene TRBJ1-3, with TRBD1 identical over 7 bases. CDR3 length: 15 amino acids. CDR1 and CDR2 (germline): LGHDT, YNNKEL (reference sequence). Trimming cost V 4 bases and J 2 bases; bases outside gene matches: 5. The CDR3 region is CASSPTGAPGNTIYF. In nucleotides, the CDR3 is TGTGCCAGCAGCCCCACAGGGGCCCCTGGAAACACCATATATTTT.